The next 10 T cell receptor beta chains were all read from a single sample in a study of beta chain features in type 1 diabetes. No antigen has been assigned to these receptors. TCRB transcripts that were expressed got sequenced, as all of the isolated RNA had been reverse transcribed. Measured with immunoSEQ multiplex PCR; TCRdb has only the in-frame clones, and not every one. The table shows a few hundred thousand clones, with over 8.5% occurring only once. Study-wide points: Moderate yet significant TCRB CDR3 shortening was seen in Type 1 diabetes patients in all four CD4+ subsets.

The material sequenced was central memory CD4+ T cells from blood. These receptors were collected from a man aged 30 to 45 with type 1 diabetes.

The chain links TRBV6-6 to TRBJ1-1; tentative D call: TRBD1 (5 bases). The CDR3 covers 14 residues. Germline assignment: CDR1 MNHNY and CDR2 SVGAGI (reference sequence). Trimming stripped 2 bases from V and 3 bases from J, with 10 bases between. CDR3: CASSYRGEDTEAFF. The CDR3 coding sequence is TGTGCCAGCAGTTACCGAGGGGAGGACACTGAAGCTTTCTTT.

This clone showed up just a few times. The chain links TRBV29-1 to TRBJ1-1; tentatively, D is TRBD1 (5 bases). Germline assignment: CDR1 SQVTM and CDR2 ANQGSEA. This CDR3 region has 14 residues. Trimming pared 1 base from V and 1 base from J, leaving 10 bases between. The CDR3: CSVEVQAGNTEAFF. The DNA for the CDR3 is TGCAGCGTTGAAGTACAGGCCGGGAACACTGAAGCTTTCTTT.

This clone was seen a few times. V and J are TRBV5-1 and TRBJ2-3; 8 bases align to TRBD2. Germline CDR1 is SGHRS and CDR2 is YFSETQ. The CDR3 is 15 residues long. With V trimmed by 3 bases and J by 4 bases, 7 bases remained unmatched. The CDR3 nucleotides read TGCGCCAGCAGCTGGGCGGGAGGTAGCGCAGATACGCAGTATTTT. This encodes CASSWAGGSADTQYF.

This chain uses TRBV9 with TRBJ1-5; D not resolved. V lost 4 bases to trimming and J lost 6 bases, with 11 bases between them. The CDR3 covers 13 residues. From germline, CDR1 is SGDLS and CDR2 YYNGEE. The CDR3 loop is CASSQDQAQPQHF. The CDR3 coding sequence is TGTGCCAGCAGCCAGGATCAGGCTCAGCCCCAGCATTTT. Based on the CDR3 plus reference TRBV9 and TRBJ1-5, the full variable domain is DSGVTQTPKHLITATGQRVTLRCSPRSGDLSVYWYQQSLDQGLQFLIQYYNGEERAKGNILERFSAQQFPDLHSELNLSSLELGDSALYFCASSQDQAQPQHFGDGTRLSIL.

This chain links TRBV6-6 with TRBJ2-3, with D perhaps TRBD1 (5 bases). The germline gives CDR1 MNHNY, CDR2 SVGAGI (reference sequence). There are 13 residues in the CDR3. Deletions cut 6 bases from V and 6 bases from J, with 13 bases between. The CDR3 DNA sequence: TGTGCCAGCAGACTTAGACAGCCTGATACGCAGTATTTT. Translation: CASRLRQPDTQYF.

This clone was seen at least ten times. Other nucleotide sequences in the sample specify the same CDR3. This sequence joins TRBV7-2 and TRBJ2-5; D not certain. Germline V gene data show CDR1 as SGHTA and CDR2 as FQGNSA. The CDR3 sequence is 12 residues long. Trimming took off 4 bases at V and 0 bases at J, with 3 bases between the two ends. CDR3 in DNA: TGTGCCAGCAGCTCGTACCAAGAGACCCAGTACTTC. Amino acids: CASSSYQETQYF.

In its sample, this clone was seen a few times. The gene calls are TRBV13 and TRBJ2-1, with D unresolved. CDR1 is PRHDT and CDR2 is FYEKMQ in the germline V gene (reference sequence). V was cut by 5 bases and J by 9 bases, with 14 bases left in between. This CDR3 is 13 amino acids long. CDR3 sequence reads: CASSGSGDSEQFF. The CDR3 coding sequence is TGTGCCAGCAGCGGAAGTGGGGATAGTGAGCAGTTCTTC.

This chain connects TRBV28 to TRBJ1-1, with D possibly matching TRBD1 (6 bases). V was cut by 5 bases and J by 0 bases, with 16 bases left in between. CDR1 is MDHEN and CDR2 is SYDVKM in the germline V gene. The CDR3 is 16 residues long. The CDR3 bases are TGTGCCAGCAGTAGACGACAGGCGATCATGAACACTGAAGCTTTCTTT. Translated, it gives CASSRRQAIMNTEAFF. The whole variable domain, remainder taken from reference TRBV28 and TRBJ1-1, is DVKVTQSSRYLVKRTGEKVFLECVQDMDHENMFWYRQDPGLGLRLIYFSYDVKMKEKGDIPEGYSVSREKKERFSLILESASTNQTSMYLCASSRRQAIMNTEAFFGQGTRLTVV.

Only a few counts were recorded for this clone. The CDR3 spells CAISGALDYGYTF. The CDR3 DNA sequence: TGTGCCATCAGTGGGGCCCTTGACTATGGCTACACCTTC. V usage is TRBV10-3 and J usage is TRBJ1-2; no definite D call. The ends were cut back, 4 bases at V and 3 bases at J, with 9 bases in the middle. The length of the CDR3 is 13 residues. Looked up from germline, CDR1 is ENHRY and CDR2 is SYGVKD.

The table lists this clone with a few counts. V gene TRBV19 combines with J gene TRBJ1-6; no clear D gene. The germline gives CDR1 LNHDA, CDR2 SQIVND (reference sequence). Between the trimmed V and J ends, which lost 1 base and 4 bases, there was a span of 11 bases. The CDR3 length is 16 residues. In nucleotides, the CDR3 is TGTGCCAGTAGTATAGTAGGACGGAGTTATAATTCACCCCTCCACTTT. Its translation is CASSIVGRSYNSPLHF.